Below, 22 T cell receptor beta chains from the same sample are listed, as sequenced in a study of cytomegalovirus exposure and HLA in healthy donors. Data came from immunoSEQ multiplex PCR; TCRdb stores just in-frame clones and leaves some out. The sample has roughly 120,000 clones, more than 70% seen once. Sequencing was done on a sample of PBMCs. Receptors were obtained from a woman under 30 in good health and CMV-seronegative.

The chain joins TRBV2 to TRBJ2-3, with D unresolved. This CDR3 contains 16 residues. Looked up from germline, CDR1 is SNHLY and CDR2 is FYNNEI. V lost 1 base and J lost 4, with 15 bases in between. DNA of the CDR3: TGTGCCAGCAGTGAAGGGGTTAATCTCAGCGCAGATACGCAGTATTTT. It specifies CASSEGVNLSADTQYF. The complete variable domain, with remaining parts taken from reference TRBV2 and TRBJ2-3, reads EPEVTQTPSHQVTQMGQEVILRCVPISNHLYFYWYRQILGQKVEFLVSFYNNEISEKSEIFDDQFSVERPDGSNFTLKIRSTKLEDSAMYFCASSEGVNLSADTQYFGPGTRLTVL.

CDR3 protein: CASSLGGSRTEAFF. For the CDR3, the DNA is TGTGCCAGCAGTTTGGGAGGGAGTAGAACTGAAGCTTTCTTT. The chain is built from TRBV6-1 and TRBJ1-1; D call uncertain. CDR1 is MNHNS and CDR2 is SASEGT in the germline V gene. CDR3 length: 14 residues. Trimming took off 5 bases at V and 5 bases at J, with 15 bases between the two ends.

The CDR3 reads CASSPRLAGGHNEQFF. CDR3 DNA sequence: TGCGCCAGCAGCCCTCGACTAGCGGGGGGCCACAATGAGCAGTTCTTC. The J gene is TRBJ2-1, the V gene TRBV4-3; 13 bases are shared with TRBD2. From germline, CDR1 is LGHNA and CDR2 YSLEER. V lost 4 bases, J lost 5 bases, and 5 bases stayed unmatched. CDR3 length: 16 amino acids.

CDR3 in DNA: TGTGCCTGGAGGGCAGTATCCTACGAGCAGTACTTC. Translating it yields CAWRAVSYEQYF. This chain connects TRBV30 to TRBJ2-7; D uncertain. Per germline, CDR1 GTSNPN and CDR2 SVGIG (reference sequence). This CDR3 contains 12 residues. V dropped 3 bases and J dropped 1 base, with 7 bases sitting between them.

The chain joins TRBV28 to TRBJ1-2; 7 bases align to TRBD1. V was pared by 6 bases and J by 6 bases, with 16 bases of the junction left unmatched. Germline assignment: CDR1 MDHEN and CDR2 SYDVKM. The CDR3 covers 16 residues. The CDR3 region has the DNA TGTGCCAGCAGACGCCTCCTTCTGACAGGGAGTAATGGCTACACCTTC. Protein product: CASRRLLLTGSNGYTF.

The genes are TRBV19 and TRBJ1-2; 8 bases are shared with TRBD1. V lost 6 bases to trimming and J lost 5 bases; unmatched junction nucleotides: 5. The CDR3 runs to 13 residues. Germline V gene data show CDR1 as LNHDA and CDR2 as SQIVND (reference sequence). CDR3 residues: CASRPGGGYGYTF. The CDR3 coding sequence is TGTGCCAGTAGACCAGGGGGCGGTTATGGCTACACCTTC.

This clone has a single count. V usage is TRBV30 and J usage is TRBJ1-2, with D perhaps matching TRBD1 (6 bases). Looked up from germline, CDR1 is GTSNPN and CDR2 is SVGIG (reference sequence). V lost 1 base to trimming and J lost 6 bases, with 21 bases between them. The CDR3 runs to 16 residues. The CDR3 is CAWSALGGQGGHGYTF. The CDR3 bases are TGTGCCTGGAGTGCCCTCGGGGGGCAGGGTGGCCATGGCTACACCTTC.

This clone was detected a few times. CDR3 DNA: TGTGCCAGTAGTATTAGATGGGAGCTGTTTTTT. This sequence encodes CASSIRWELFF. The chain carries TRBV19 and TRBJ2-2, with unresolved D. The germline V gene encodes CDR1 LNHDA and CDR2 SQIVND (reference sequence). V was clipped by 3 bases and J by 9 bases, with 5 bases between them. The CDR3 spans 11 residues. The entire variable domain, with the rest obtained from reference TRBV19 and TRBJ2-2, is as follows: DGGITQSPKYLFRKEGQNVTLSCEQNLNHDAMYWYRQDPGQGLRLIYYSQIVNDFQKGDIAEGYSVSREKKESFPLTVTSAQKNPTAFYLCASSIRWELFFGEGSRLTVL.

The rearrangement joins TRBV10-1 to TRBJ2-7, with D possibly TRBD1 on 5 matching bases. The V end lost 2 bases, the J end lost 12 bases, and 14 bases lay between the germline ends. Per germline, CDR1 WNHNN and CDR2 SYGVQD (reference sequence). The CDR3 has 12 amino acids. CDR3 amino acids: CASSERAGNLYF. The CDR3 region has the DNA TGCGCCAGCAGTGAGCGGGCAGGGAACCTGTACTTC.

The chain recombines TRBV7-9 with TRBJ2-1, with 8 positions matching TRBD1. Germline V gene data show CDR1 as SEHNR and CDR2 as FQNEAQ (reference sequence). CDR3 length: 14 residues. The trim removed 6 bases at V and 8 bases at J, leaving 9 bases unmatched. For the CDR3, the DNA is TGTGCCAGCAGGCCGAGGACAGGGCACGATGAGCAGTTCTTC. Translated: CASRPRTGHDEQFF.

This chain connects TRBV27 to TRBJ2-7, with 8 bases lining up with TRBD1. Germline V gene lookup returns CDR1 MNHEY and CDR2 SMNVEV (reference sequence). Losses at the gene ends were 6 bases for V and 5 bases for J; bases not matched to a gene: 9. The CDR3 covers 14 residues. DNA for the CDR3: TGTGCCAGCAGATTAGGAGGGACAGGCAACGAGCAGTACTTC. As protein: CASRLGGTGNEQYF.

There are a few counts of this clone. V gene TRBV25-1 combines with J gene TRBJ1-1; tentatively, D is TRBD1 (6 bases). This CDR3 has 15 residues. Germline V gene data show CDR1 as MGHDK and CDR2 as SYGVNS. V shed 4 bases and J shed 1 base, with 13 bases lying between them. The CDR3 is CASSARLTGNTEAFF. CDR3 bases: TGTGCCAGCAGTGCCCGACTGACAGGGAACACTGAAGCTTTCTTT.

The genes are TRBV4-2 and TRBJ2-5; D perhaps matches TRBD1 (7 bases). Germline CDR1 is LGHNA and CDR2 is YNFKEQ. V lost 4 bases and J 0 bases, leaving 15 bases between the germline ends. This CDR3 comprises 16 residues. The CDR3 nucleotides read TGTGCCAGCAGCCCACACCAGGGGGGAAACCAAGAGACCCAGTACTTC. Its translation: CASSPHQGGNQETQYF.

The rearrangement joins TRBV11-1 to TRBJ2-1, with TRBD1 matching over 10 bases. V lost 5 bases and J lost 7; bases outside the gene matches: 8. The CDR3 totals 15 residues. Germline V CDR1 and CDR2: SGHAT, FQDESV (reference sequence). The DNA for the CDR3 is TGTGCCAGCAGCCCATCTGGGACAGGGGATAATGAGCAGTTCTTC. This sequence encodes CASSPSGTGDNEQFF.

The chain recombines TRBV28 with TRBJ2-7; TRBD1 matches at 7 bases. There are 14 residues in the CDR3. The junction had 3 bases not matched to a gene; V was cut back by 4 bases and J by 0 bases. The V gene's germline CDR1 is MDHEN and CDR2 SYDVKM. The CDR3 protein is CASSSTGSSYEQYF. The DNA for the CDR3 is TGTGCCAGCAGTTCGACAGGGAGCTCCTACGAGCAGTACTTC.

The J gene is TRBJ2-1, the V gene TRBV4-2; 12 nucleotides match TRBD2. Unmatched junction bases numbered 9, after V lost 2 bases and J lost 7 bases. CDR3 length: 17 residues. The germline gives CDR1 LGHNA, CDR2 YNFKEQ. In nucleotides, the CDR3 is TGTGCCAGCAGCCAACTAGGAGGGACTAGCGGGCTGAATGAGCAGTTCTTC. Its protein is CASSQLGGTSGLNEQFF.

V is TRBV12-5 and J is TRBJ1-1; a weak D match, TRBD1 (5 bases). Trimming pared 0 bases from V and 5 bases from J, leaving 13 bases between. The germline gives CDR1 LGHNT, CDR2 FRNRAP. The CDR3 extends over 15 amino acids. The CDR3 DNA is TGTGCTAGTGGTTTGGTACGTGGAGGGGAGACTGAAGCTTTCTTT. Protein sequence: CASGLVRGGETEAFF. Filled out from reference TRBV12-5 and TRBJ1-1, the complete variable domain reads DARVTQTPRHKVTEMGQEVTMRCQPILGHNTVFWYRQTMMQGLELLAYFRNRAPLDDSGMPKDRFSAEMPDATLATLKIQPSEPRDSAVYFCASGLVRGGETEAFFGQGTRLTVV.

CDR3 bases: TGTGCCAGCAGCGTAGGTCGTGGTAGCGGAGACAATGAGCAGTTCTTC. Protein: CASSVGRGSGDNEQFF. This sequence joins TRBV9 and TRBJ2-1; a weak D match, TRBD2 (6 bases). V was clipped by 0 bases and J by 5 bases, with 15 bases between them. Germline CDR1 reads SGDLS; CDR2 reads YYNGEE. This CDR3 region has 16 residues.

The CDR3 protein is CASSPGLAGPPPIYEQYF. For the CDR3, the DNA is TGTGCCAGCTCGCCGGGACTAGCGGGTCCTCCACCCATCTACGAGCAGTACTTC. The chain combines TRBV27 with TRBJ2-7, with 12 bases that match TRBD2. This CDR3 region has 18 residues. V shed 8 bases, J shed 3 bases, and the junction held 17 bases outside the gene matches. Germline V gene data show CDR1 as MNHEY and CDR2 as SMNVEV (reference sequence).

The chain employs TRBV27 and TRBJ2-1; D may be TRBD2 (5 bases). Between the trimmed V and J ends, which lost 5 bases and 10 bases, there was a span of 12 bases. The CDR3 sequence is 12 residues long. Germline V gives CDR1 MNHEY, CDR2 SMNVEV (reference sequence). CDR3: CASSTTAGEQFF. Written as DNA, the CDR3 is TGTGCCAGCAGTACCACGGCGGGCGAGCAGTTCTTC.

The V and J genes are TRBV28 and TRBJ2-7, with a tentative D call TRBD2 (6 bases). The CDR3 length is 12 residues. The V gene lost 11 bases and the J gene lost 7 bases, with 18 bases spanning the gap. Germline V CDR1 and CDR2: MDHEN, SYDVKM. The CDR3 is CASSGAGPEQYF. CDR3 DNA: TGTGCCTCCTCGGGAGCAGGGCCGGAGCAGTACTTC.

The rearrangement joins TRBV7-2 to TRBJ1-2, with 8 bases lining up with TRBD1. The CDR3 contains 15 residues. V trimming: 4 bases; J trimming: 6 bases; junction bases outside the gene matches: 10. Germline CDR1 and CDR2: SGHTA and FQGNSA. CDR3 bases: TGTGCCAGCAGCTACTACTCCGGGACAGGAAATGGCTACACCTTC. Translating it yields CASSYYSGTGNGYTF.